Following are 28 T cell receptor beta chains from one sample sequenced in a study of blood T cell repertoires in COVID-19. Generated by immunoSEQ multiplex PCR, the TCRdb table keeps only in-frame clones and is missing some. In the table there are about 38,000 clones, approximately 94% of which are singletons. Input material: peripheral blood. The receptors originated from a human donor with active COVID-19. The donor label of this sample is uncertain.

This chain links TRBV27 with TRBJ2-5; TRBD2 might be the D (6 bases). The length of the CDR3 is 14 residues. Germline values: CDR1 MNHEY, CDR2 SMNVEV (reference sequence). V lost 2 bases, J lost 5 bases, and 12 bases lay in between. CDR3 DNA sequence: TGTGCCAGCAGTTTACGGGGGTCGTGGGAGACCCAGTACTTC. Translation: CASSLRGSWETQYF.

The chain has TRBV21-1 and TRBJ1-2; the table's D call, TRBD1, was not checked against the DNA. TRBV21-1 is a known pseudogene. This CDR3 comprises 13 residues. The DNA of the CDR3 is TGTGCCAGCAGCAAAGCCCAGAACTATGGCTACACCTTC. Translation gives CASSKAQNYGYTF.

The rearrangement uses TRBV7-2 and TRBJ2-3, with D tentatively TRBD2 (5 bases). Trimming pared 0 bases from V and 4 bases from J, leaving 8 bases between. The CDR3 runs to 14 residues. Germline values: CDR1 SGHTA, CDR2 FQGNSA. In nucleotides, the CDR3 is TGTGCCAGCAGCTTAGCTAGCGAGGCAGATACGCAGTATTTT. It encodes CASSLASEADTQYF.

The J gene is TRBJ2-7, the V gene TRBV27; weak D call: TRBD2 (5 bases). Germline lookup yields CDR1 MNHEY and CDR2 SMNVEV (reference sequence). The CDR3 sequence is 13 residues long. V shed 4 bases and J shed 0 bases, with 7 bases lying between them. The CDR3 DNA reads TGTGCCAGCAGTTCTGGGAGCTCCTACGAGCAGTACTTC. Protein: CASSSGSSYEQYF.

This chain connects TRBV10-3 to TRBJ1-5, with a tentative D call TRBD1 (5 bases). The CDR3 runs to 16 residues. Trimming removed 0 bases at V and 7 bases at J, with 16 bases between. Per the germline V gene, CDR1 is ENHRY and CDR2 is SYGVKD. Here the CDR3 DNA reads TGTGCCATCAGTGAGTCGAATCTCGGGGCGGGGCAGCCCCAGCATTTT. Translation: CAISESNLGAGQPQHF.

The chain joins TRBV27 to TRBJ1-6, with 12 bases that match TRBD1. V shed 5 bases and J 9 bases; nucleotides not matched to a gene: 5. The CDR3 has 15 amino acids. Germline V gene data show CDR1 as MNHEY and CDR2 as SMNVEV (reference sequence). CDR3 region: CASSLGTGGGSPLHF. The CDR3 nucleotides are TGTGCCAGCAGTCTCGGGACAGGGGGCGGTTCACCCCTCCACTTT.

The V call is TRBV2, the J call TRBJ1-2; D gene ambiguous. The CDR3 has 14 residues. V dropped 6 bases and J dropped 0 bases, with 11 bases sitting between them. Germline values: CDR1 SNHLY, CDR2 FYNNEI. The CDR3 is CASSPGSANYGYTF. The CDR3 bases are TGTGCCAGCAGCCCCGGGTCAGCTAACTATGGCTACACCTTC.

The chain has TRBV5-6 and TRBJ2-5; 8 nucleotides match TRBD2. J lost 2 bases, V lost 1 base, and 10 bases had no gene match. Germline loops: CDR1 SGHDT, CDR2 YYEEEE. The CDR3 has 17 amino acids. CDR3 coding DNA: TGTGCCAGCAGCTTGCTTGTTGGACTAGCAAATCAAGAGACCCAGTACTTC. It yields the protein CASSLLVGLANQETQYF. Supplemented by reference TRBV5-6 and TRBJ2-5, the full variable domain reads DAGVTQSPTHLIKTRGQQVTLRCSPKSGHDTVSWYQQALGQGPQFIFQYYEEEERQRGNFPDRFSGHQFPNYSSELNVNALLLGDSALYLCASSLLVGLANQETQYFGPGTRLLVL.

V is TRBV11-3 and J is TRBJ2-7, with 11 bases that match TRBD2. CDR3 size: 16 residues. Germline V CDR1 and CDR2: SGHNT, YENEEA. J lost 3 bases, V lost 1 base, and 5 bases had no gene match. Here the CDR3 reads CASSLVAGGWGYEQYF. The CDR3 DNA sequence: TGTGCCAGCAGCTTAGTAGCGGGAGGGTGGGGCTACGAGCAGTACTTC.

V gene TRBV2 combines with J gene TRBJ1-4; D gene unclear. The CDR3 length is 18 residues. The V and J ends lost 8 bases and 0 bases respectively, with 22 bases between them. In germline, CDR1 is SNHLY, CDR2 FYNNEI. CDR3 region: CASSPAGYYSATNEKLFF. DNA of the CDR3: TGTGCCAGCTCACCGGCGGGATACTATTCTGCAACTAATGAAAAACTGTTTTTT. The entire variable domain, with the rest obtained from reference TRBV2 and TRBJ1-4, is as follows: EPEVTQTPSHQVTQMGQEVILRCVPISNHLYFYWYRQILGQKVEFLVSFYNNEISEKSEIFDDQFSVERPDGSNFTLKIRSTKLEDSAMYFCASSPAGYYSATNEKLFFGSGTQLSVL.

This chain links TRBV19 with TRBJ1-4; 7 bases agree with TRBD1. Germline V gives CDR1 LNHDA, CDR2 SQIVND (reference sequence). This CDR3 has 14 amino acids. The V gene end was trimmed by 0 bases and the J gene end by 17 bases; junction bases not matched to a gene: 12. Here the CDR3 DNA reads TGTGCCAGTAGTATAGATTTTGGGACAAGGGGGCATTTTTTT. It codes for CASSIDFGTRGHFF.

The J gene is TRBJ2-7, the V gene TRBV9; 9 positions match TRBD2. The CDR3 is 14 residues long. After removal of 4 bases from V and 6 bases from J, the junction contained 8 bases not matched to a gene. Per germline, CDR1 SGDLS and CDR2 YYNGEE. The CDR3 region has the DNA TGTGCCAGCAGCACCGGGACTAGCCTGGGCGAGCAGTACTTC. Its protein is CASSTGTSLGEQYF.

The chain couples TRBV19 to TRBJ1-5; 8 bases align to TRBD1. CDR3 length: 16 residues. Unmatched junction bases numbered 5, after V lost 4 bases and J lost 0 bases. The V gene's germline CDR1 is LNHDA and CDR2 SQIVND (reference sequence). In nucleotides, the CDR3 is TGTGCCAGTAGTAGGTGGACAGGGTTTAGCAATCAGCCCCAGCATTTT. Encoded protein: CASSRWTGFSNQPQHF.

The chain has TRBV19 and TRBJ2-2; D is unresolved. Germline CDR1 reads LNHDA; CDR2 reads SQIVND (reference sequence). The CDR3 extends over 15 amino acids. The V end was cut by 4 bases, the J end by 1 base, with 10 bases between. Here the CDR3 DNA reads TGTGCCAGTAGTACGGCTAGACTGAACACCGGGGAGCTGTTTTTT. Translated, it gives CASSTARLNTGELFF.

This clone was detected only a few times. This chain links TRBV14 with TRBJ2-7; TRBD1 agrees at 8 bases. This CDR3 spans 15 amino acids. The germline V gene encodes CDR1 SGHDN and CDR2 FVKESK. With 0 bases clipped from V and 3 bases from J, the junction kept 4 bases outside the gene matches. The CDR3: CASSQDGQGYYEQYF. The CDR3 coding sequence is TGTGCCAGCAGCCAAGACGGACAGGGATACTACGAGCAGTACTTC.

This chain uses TRBV6-6 with TRBJ2-7; TRBD1 matches at 12 bases. Germline CDR1 reads MNHNY; CDR2 reads SVGAGI (reference sequence). There are 14 residues in the CDR3. Trimming removed 2 bases from V and 6 bases from J; junction bases left unmatched: 2. This CDR3 is CASSYRDRGREQYF. CDR3 nucleotide sequence: TGTGCCAGCAGTTACCGGGACAGGGGGCGCGAGCAGTACTTC.

This sequence joins TRBV5-1 and TRBJ2-1, with a tentative D call TRBD2 (6 bases). This CDR3 is 15 amino acids long. V was cut by 9 bases and J by 2 bases, with 18 bases left in between. CDR1 and CDR2 (germline): SGHRS, YFSETQ. The CDR3 DNA reads TGCGCCACCTCACGGAGCGGGCCACCCTACAATGAGCAGTTCTTC. It is translated as CATSRSGPPYNEQFF.

The DNA for the CDR3 is TGCGCCAGCAGCTTGACCGCGGACACTGAAGCTTTCTTT. It codes for CASSLTADTEAFF. The gene calls are TRBV5-1 and TRBJ1-1; D is ambiguous. CDR3 size: 13 residues. Germline V gene data show CDR1 as SGHRS and CDR2 as YFSETQ. V lost 1 base and J lost 3, with 7 bases in between.

To note about this clone: A junction end diverges from the germline sequence, so it may reflect a read error. V gene TRBV3-1 (or the pseudogene TRBV3-2) combines with J gene TRBJ2-1; D might be TRBD1 (5 bases). The CDR3 spans 12 residues. CDR1 and CDR2 from the germline V gene are LGHDT and YNNKEL (reference sequence). CDR3 nucleotide sequence: TGTGCCAGCAGCCAAGGGGGCGTCTACTTCGTCTTC. Residues: CASSQGGVYFVF.

V gene TRBV24-1 combines with J gene TRBJ2-1; 12 nucleotides agree with TRBD1. CDR1 and CDR2 (germline): KGHDR, SFDVKD. V dropped 4 bases and J dropped 6; count of bases not matched to a gene: 6. The CDR3 sequence is 16 residues long. CDR3 in amino acids: CATSDPGGQGANEQFF. The CDR3 DNA reads as TGTGCCACCAGTGACCCTGGGGGACAGGGGGCCAATGAGCAGTTCTTC.

CDR3 amino acids: CASRGSSYNSPLHF. Written as DNA, the CDR3 is TGTGCCAGCAGGGGGAGCTCCTATAATTCACCCCTCCACTTT. The chain links TRBV2 to TRBJ1-6, with unresolved D. Germline V gene sequence: CDR1 SNHLY, CDR2 FYNNEI. This CDR3 contains 14 residues. Trimming removed 6 bases from V and 0 bases from J, with 6 bases in between.

The genes are TRBV3-1 (or the pseudogene TRBV3-2) and TRBJ2-7; TRBD2 might be the D (6 bases). CDR3 length equals 12 residues. Trimming left V 3 bases short and J 4 bases short, with 7 bases between. Germline-derived CDR1 and CDR2 are LGHDT and YNNKEL (reference sequence). The CDR3 sequence: CASSQGLYEQYF. The DNA of the CDR3 is TGTGCCAGCAGCCAGGGACTTTACGAGCAGTACTTC.

The chain employs TRBV10-3 and TRBJ2-5; 10 bases fit TRBD1. The V segment lost 3 bases and the J segment 7 bases; nucleotides outside the gene matches: 8. Germline loops: CDR1 ENHRY, CDR2 SYGVKD. This CDR3 contains 15 residues. CDR3 in DNA: TGTGCCATCAGTGACCCGGACAGGGGGGCGGTGACCCAGTACTTC. Amino acid sequence: CAISDPDRGAVTQYF.

This chain connects TRBV18 to TRBJ2-1; the match to TRBD2 covers 11 bases. In germline, CDR1 is KGHSH, CDR2 LQKENI. CDR3 length equals 16 residues. The ends lost 6 bases at V and 0 bases at J; junction bases unmatched: 4. CDR3 DNA sequence: TGTGCCAGCTCGCCTACTAGCGGGAGCTCCTACAATGAGCAGTTCTTC. Translated: CASSPTSGSSYNEQFF.

The chain joins TRBV4-1 to TRBJ1-1; D is possibly TRBD1 (5 bases). The V end was cut by 2 bases, the J end by 4 bases, with 11 bases between. This CDR3 has 14 residues. Germline V gives CDR1 MGHRA, CDR2 YSYEKL. The CDR3 loop reads CASSQILGGTEAFF. The DNA of the CDR3 is TGCGCCAGCAGCCAAATCCTCGGGGGCACTGAAGCTTTCTTT.

This clone was counted a few times. The genes are TRBV7-9 and TRBJ1-2, with TRBD1 as a possible D gene (6 bases). The CDR3 consists of 14 residues. Trimming pared 4 bases from V and 3 bases from J, leaving 12 bases between. Germline assignment: CDR1 SEHNR and CDR2 FQNEAQ (reference sequence). The CDR3 region is CASSSQGFDYGYTF. The CDR3 DNA is TGTGCCAGCAGCTCACAGGGATTTGACTATGGCTACACCTTC.

This sequence joins TRBV9 and TRBJ2-2, with 8 bases aligning to TRBD1. The CDR3 runs 16 residues. CDR1 is SGDLS, CDR2 YYNGEE, per germline. Trimming removed 4 bases from V and 3 bases from J; junction bases left unmatched: 8. The CDR3 spells CASSQGTGMDTGELFF. The DNA for the CDR3 is TGTGCCAGCAGCCAAGGGACAGGTATGGACACCGGGGAGCTGTTTTTT.

The chain employs TRBV7-8 and TRBJ2-2, with 8 nucleotides matching TRBD2. Germline V gene sequence: CDR1 SGHVS, CDR2 FQNEAQ. The CDR3 extends over 15 amino acids. Trimming removed 4 bases from V and 0 bases from J; junction bases left unmatched: 1. CDR3 sequence reads: CASSSGLANTGELFF. In DNA form, the CDR3 reads TGTGCCAGCAGCTCGGGACTAGCGAACACCGGGGAGCTGTTTTTT.